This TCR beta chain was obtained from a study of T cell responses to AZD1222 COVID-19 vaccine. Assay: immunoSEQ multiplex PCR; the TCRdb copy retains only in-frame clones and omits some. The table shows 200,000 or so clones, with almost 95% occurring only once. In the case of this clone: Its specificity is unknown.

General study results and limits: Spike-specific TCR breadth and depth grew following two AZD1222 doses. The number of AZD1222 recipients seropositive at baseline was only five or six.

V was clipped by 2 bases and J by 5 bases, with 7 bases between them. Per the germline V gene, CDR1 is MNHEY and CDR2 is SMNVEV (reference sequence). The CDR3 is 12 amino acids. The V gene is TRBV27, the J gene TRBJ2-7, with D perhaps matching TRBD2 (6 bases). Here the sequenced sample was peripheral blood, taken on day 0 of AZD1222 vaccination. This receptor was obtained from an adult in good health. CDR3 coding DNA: TGTGCCAGCAGTTTAGCGGGAAACGAGCAGTACTTC. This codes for CASSLAGNEQYF.